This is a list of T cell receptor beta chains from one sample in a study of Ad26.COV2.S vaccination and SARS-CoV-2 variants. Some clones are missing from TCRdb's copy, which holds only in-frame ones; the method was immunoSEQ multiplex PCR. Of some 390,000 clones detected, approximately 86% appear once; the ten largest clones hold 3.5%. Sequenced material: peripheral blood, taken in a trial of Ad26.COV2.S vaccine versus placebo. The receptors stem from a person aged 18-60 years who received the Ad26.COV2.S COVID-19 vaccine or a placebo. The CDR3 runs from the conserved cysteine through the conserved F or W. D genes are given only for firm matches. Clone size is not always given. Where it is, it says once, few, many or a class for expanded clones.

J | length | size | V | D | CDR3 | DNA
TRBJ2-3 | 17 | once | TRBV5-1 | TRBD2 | CASSSGTSGVGTDTQYF | TGCGCCAGCAGCTCTGGGACTAGCGGGGTTGGCACAGATACGCAGTATTTT
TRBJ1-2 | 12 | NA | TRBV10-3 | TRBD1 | CASSGQGYGYTF | TGTGCCAGCTCGGGACAGGGCTATGGCTACACCTTC
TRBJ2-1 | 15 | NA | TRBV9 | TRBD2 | CASSVALAGSNEQFF | TGTGCCAGCAGCGTAGCCCTAGCGGGGAGTAATGAGCAGTTCTTC
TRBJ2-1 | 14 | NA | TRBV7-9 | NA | CASSFRAANNEQFF | TGTGCCAGCAGCTTTAGGGCAGCTAACAATGAGCAGTTCTTC
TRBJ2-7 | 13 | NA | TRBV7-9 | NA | CASSLERLGEQYF | TGTGCCAGCAGCTTAGAGCGGTTAGGCGAGCAGTACTTC
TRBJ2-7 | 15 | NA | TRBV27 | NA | CASSLRAGRDYEQYF | TGTGCCAGCAGTTTAAGAGCAGGGCGGGACTACGAGCAGTACTTC
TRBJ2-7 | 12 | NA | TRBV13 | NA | CASSSRSREQYF | TGTGCCAGCAGCTCGCGTAGTAGAGAGCAGTACTTC
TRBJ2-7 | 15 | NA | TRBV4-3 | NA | CASSQGTAAAYEQYF | TGCGCCAGCAGCCAAGGTACGGCGGCCGCCTACGAGCAGTACTTC
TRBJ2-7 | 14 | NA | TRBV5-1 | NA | CASSLAMGAVEQYF | TGCGCCAGCAGCTTGGCCATGGGGGCGGTCGAGCAGTACTTC
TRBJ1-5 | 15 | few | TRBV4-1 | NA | CASSQERQGRQPQHF | TGCGCCAGCAGCCAGGAACGGCAGGGCAGACAGCCCCAGCATTTT
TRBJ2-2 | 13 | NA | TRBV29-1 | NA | CSVRGPNTGELFF | TGCAGCGTTAGGGGCCCGAACACCGGGGAGCTGTTTTTT
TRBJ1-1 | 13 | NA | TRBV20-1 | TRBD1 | CSASQGAWTEAFF | TGCAGTGCTAGTCAGGGGGCATGGACTGAAGCTTTCTTT
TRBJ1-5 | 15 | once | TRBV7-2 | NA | CASSFSRGLGQPQHF | TGTGCCAGCAGCTTTTCCAGGGGATTGGGTCAGCCCCAGCATTTT
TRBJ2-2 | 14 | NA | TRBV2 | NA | CASKASVNTGELFF | TGTGCCAGCAAGGCGTCCGTGAACACCGGGGAGCTGTTTTTT
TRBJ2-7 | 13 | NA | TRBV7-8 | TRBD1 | CASSPLTGGEQYF | TGTGCCAGCAGCCCTCTGACAGGGGGGGAGCAGTACTTC
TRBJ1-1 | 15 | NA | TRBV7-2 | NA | CASSLAGRFVDEAFF | TGTGCCAGCAGCTTAGCTGGGCGCTTCGTTGATGAAGCTTTCTTT
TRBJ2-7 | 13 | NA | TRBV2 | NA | CASNMGRAYEQYF | TGTGCCAGCAATATGGGAAGAGCCTACGAGCAGTACTTC
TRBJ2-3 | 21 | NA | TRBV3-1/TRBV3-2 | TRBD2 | CASSQPPLLAGLPLSTDTQYF | TGTGCCAGCAGCCAACCGCCATTACTAGCGGGGCTTCCACTTAGCACAGATACGCAGTATTTT
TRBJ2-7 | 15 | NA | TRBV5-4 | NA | CASSLDGSPLSEQYF | TGTGCCAGCAGCTTGGACGGCTCTCCCTTAAGCGAGCAGTACTTC
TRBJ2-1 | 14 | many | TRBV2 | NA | CASSELGELGEQFF | TGTGCCAGCAGTGAGTTAGGCGAGCTTGGTGAGCAGTTCTTC
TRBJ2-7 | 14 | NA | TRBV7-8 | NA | CASSLDRRPYEQYF | TGTGCCAGCAGCTTGGATCGGCGCCCCTACGAGCAGTACTTC
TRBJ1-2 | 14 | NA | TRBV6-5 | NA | CASSYSTGSGGYTF | TGTGCCAGCAGTTACTCGACAGGAAGCGGTGGCTACACCTTC
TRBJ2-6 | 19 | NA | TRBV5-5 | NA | CASRKGTSTGGPGANVLTF | TGTGCCAGCAGGAAGGGGACCTCGACAGGAGGGCCTGGGGCCAACGTCCTGACTTTC
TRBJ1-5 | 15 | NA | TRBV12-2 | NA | CASRLADISYQPQHF | TGTGCAAGTCGCTTAGCCGATATAAGTTATCAGCCCCAGCATTTT
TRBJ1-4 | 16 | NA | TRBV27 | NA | CASSPDRGATNEKLFF | TGTGCCAGCAGTCCCGACAGAGGTGCAACTAATGAAAAACTGTTTTTT
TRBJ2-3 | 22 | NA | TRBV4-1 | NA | CASSQVPLRAGLGEVHTDTQYF | TGCGCCAGCAGCCAAGTACCCCTTAGGGCAGGCTTGGGGGAGGTCCACACAGATACGCAGTATTTT
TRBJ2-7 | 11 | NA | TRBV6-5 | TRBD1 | CASRQGYEQYF | TGTGCCAGCAGACAGGGGTACGAGCAGTACTTC
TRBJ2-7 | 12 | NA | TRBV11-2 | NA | CASSLAQNEQYF | TGTGCCAGCAGCTTGGCACAGAACGAGCAGTACTTC
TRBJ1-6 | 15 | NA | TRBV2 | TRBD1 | CASGEQGAMGSPLHF | TGTGCCAGCGGGGAACAGGGGGCGATGGGGTCACCCCTCCACTTT
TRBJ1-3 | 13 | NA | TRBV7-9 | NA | CASSPGRQDTIYF | TGTGCCAGCAGCCCGGGACGGCAGGACACCATATATTTT
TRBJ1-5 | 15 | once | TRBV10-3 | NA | CAISEWLDSNQPQHF | TGTGCCATCAGTGAGTGGCTGGATAGCAATCAGCCCCAGCATTTT
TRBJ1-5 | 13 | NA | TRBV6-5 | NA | CASSIQDNQPQHF | TGTGCCAGCAGCATCCAGGATAATCAGCCCCAGCATTTT